This T cell receptor beta chain was recovered during a study of OX40 agonist ivuxolimab in advanced cancers. The CDR3 runs to 14 residues. CDR1 is SQVTM, CDR2 ANQGSEA, per germline. With 7 bases clipped from V and 0 bases from J, the junction kept 6 bases outside the gene matches. The data were produced by immunoSEQ multiplex PCR, yet TCRdb's version contains in-frame clones alone and is incomplete. The sample includes approximately 15,000 clones, around 80% of them seen just once. The sequence was obtained from an adult with an advanced solid tumor such as melanoma, head and neck, liver or kidney cancer. The sample in question was CD4+ or CD8+ T cells sorted from blood, obtained in a trial of the OX40 agonist ivuxolimab. The rearrangement links TRBV29-1 to TRBJ2-3, with TRBD2 matching 8 bases. DNA of the CDR3: TGCAGCGACCGCGGGGGGACTAGCACAGATACGCAGTATTTT. It specifies CSDRGGTSTDTQYF.